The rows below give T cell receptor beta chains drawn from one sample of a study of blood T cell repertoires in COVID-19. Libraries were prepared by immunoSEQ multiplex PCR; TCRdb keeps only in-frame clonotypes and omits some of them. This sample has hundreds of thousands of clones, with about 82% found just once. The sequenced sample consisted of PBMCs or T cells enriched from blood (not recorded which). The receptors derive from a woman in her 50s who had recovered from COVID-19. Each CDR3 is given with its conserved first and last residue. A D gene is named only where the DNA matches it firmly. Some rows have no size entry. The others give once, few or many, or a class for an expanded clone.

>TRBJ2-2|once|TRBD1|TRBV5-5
TGTGCCAGCAGACCGGGACAGGGAGGGACCGGGGAGCTGTTTTTT
CASRPGQGGTGELFF
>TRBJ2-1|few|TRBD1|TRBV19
TGTGCCAGTCACCAGGGGGAGCGATACAATGAGCAGTTCTTC
CASHQGERYNEQFF
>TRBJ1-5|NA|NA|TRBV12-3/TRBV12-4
TGTGCCAGCAGTTCCCCCCCCGATCAGCCCCAGCATTTT
CASSSPPDQPQHF
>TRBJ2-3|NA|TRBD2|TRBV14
TGTGCCAGCAGCCATAGCGGGAGGAGCGCAGATACGCAGTATTTT
CASSHSGRSADTQYF
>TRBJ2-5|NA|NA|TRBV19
TGTGCCAGTAGTATAGGGGGCGGAGTGACAGAAGAGACCCAGTACTTC
CASSIGGGVTEETQYF
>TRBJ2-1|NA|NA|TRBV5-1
TGCGCCAGCAGTCCAAGGCAACTGACGGGTGCTTTCTACAATGAGCAGTTCTTC
CASSPRQLTGAFYNEQFF
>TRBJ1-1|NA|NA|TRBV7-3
TGTGCCAGCAGCCGATCGCGGGACACTGAAGCTTTCTTT
CASSRSRDTEAFF
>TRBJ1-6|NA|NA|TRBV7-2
TGTGCCAGCAGCCCGATCTCAGGGGTTGAATCACCCCTCCACTTT
CASSPISGVESPLHF
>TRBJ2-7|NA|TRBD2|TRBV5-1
TGCGCCAGCAGTCTAAAAGTGGCCTCGGATAGCGGGTTCTCCTACGAGCAGTACTTC
CASSLKVASDSGFSYEQYF
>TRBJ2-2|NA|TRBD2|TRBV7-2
TGTGCCAGCAGCTCGCCGGGTAGCGGGAGAAGCTTAGTGCCCGGGGAGCTGTTTTTT
CASSSPGSGRSLVPGELFF
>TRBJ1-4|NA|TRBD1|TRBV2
TGTGCCAGCAGTGAAGCACACGACAGGGTTGGAGAAAAACTGTTTTTT
CASSEAHDRVGEKLFF
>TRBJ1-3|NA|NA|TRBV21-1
TGTGCCAGCAGCCTCGGAGGGTCTGGAAACACCATATATTTT
CASSLGGSGNTIYF
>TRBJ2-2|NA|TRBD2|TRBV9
TGTGCCAGCAGCTTCCACGGCCTAGCGGGAGTTCAAAACACCGGGGAGCTGTTTTTT
CASSFHGLAGVQNTGELFF
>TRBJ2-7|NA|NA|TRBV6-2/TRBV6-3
TGTGCCAGCAGCCTACAGGGCTACGAGCAGTACTTC
CASSLQGYEQYF
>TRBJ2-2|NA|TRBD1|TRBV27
TGTGCCAGCAGTTACAGGGGGTCGGGGGAGCTGTTTTTT
CASSYRGSGELFF
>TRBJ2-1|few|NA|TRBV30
TGTGCCTGGAGTATAGGTCACAGCAACCCCATATACAATGAGCAGTTCTTC
CAWSIGHSNPIYNEQFF
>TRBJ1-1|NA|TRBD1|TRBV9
TGTGCCAGCAGCACACAGGGGATGTACACTGAAGCTTTCTTT
CASSTQGMYTEAFF
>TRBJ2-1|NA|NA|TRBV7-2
TGTGCCAGCAGCTTTCTGGCCCCCCCCGACAATGAGCAGTTCTTC
CASSFLAPPDNEQFF
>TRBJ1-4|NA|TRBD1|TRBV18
TGTGCCAGCCGAACAGGGGGCTTTGGGGAAAAACTGTTTTTT
CASRTGGFGEKLFF
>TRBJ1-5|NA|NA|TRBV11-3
TGTGCCAGCAGCCAACTCCAGGTTAGCAATCAGCCCCAGCATTTT
CASSQLQVSNQPQHF
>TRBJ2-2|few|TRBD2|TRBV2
TGTGCCAGCAGTGGACTAGCGGGGAACACCGGGGAGCTGTTTTTT
CASSGLAGNTGELFF
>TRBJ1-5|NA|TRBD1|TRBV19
TGTGCCAGTAGTACAAGGACAGGAAATCAGCCCCAGCATTTT
CASSTRTGNQPQHF
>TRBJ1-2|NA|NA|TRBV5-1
TGCGCCAGCAGCTTAGGGGGGGACTATGGCTACACCTTC
CASSLGGDYGYTF
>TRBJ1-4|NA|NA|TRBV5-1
TGCGCCAGCAGCCCGGGGTCTCTTAATGAAAAACTGTTTTTT
CASSPGSLNEKLFF
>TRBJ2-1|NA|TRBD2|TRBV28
TGTGCCAGCAGTCCTAGCGGGACTTCATACAATGAGCAGTTCTTC
CASSPSGTSYNEQFF